The present entry profiles one TCR beta chain with its context. There is no known antigen for this receptor. Base qualities are not recorded, but no much larger clone differs from it by a single base. This entry is derived from a study of T cell responses to AZD1222 COVID-19 vaccine (dated by TCRdb to 2020 to 2023). Context from the whole study: TCR sequencing covered 233 trial participants: some 210 given two doses of AZD1222 and approximately 26 given two doses of MenACWY control vaccine. Trial participants were enrolled by age into subgroups of 18-55, 56-69 and 70-plus years, and around 140, 26 and 57 TCR-sequenced participants, respectively, were included in these subgroups. On the study overall, not on this receptor specifically: The vaccine-associated CD4 TCRs covered the entire spike protein, and the dominant responses fell in regions 160-218 and 743-854. Because no day 14 peak-response samples were available, the repertoires could be characterized only after the peak T cell response. Participants were mostly white British, with more females than males. The authors suggested clonal diversity may have been underestimated. Reportedly, almost half of the unique spike-specific TCRs recognized epitopes lying outside the regions that are mutated in the B.1.351 and B.1.1.7 variants. Spike-specific TCR breadth and depth rose significantly after two AZD1222 doses compared with day 0 and with MenACWY recipients. The 56-69-year group was small, and its depth increase did not reach significance, likely because of low power. Conclusions about previously exposed vaccinees were limited because only a handful of AZD1222 recipients were SARS-CoV-2 seropositive at baseline.

The sample's time point label is to be understood as: about 28 days (+/-7) after the second vaccine dose. AZD1222 recipients with second doses at about 4 weeks or about 12 weeks were pooled, because spike-specific TCR depth and breadth did not differ between schedules. Vaccinee samples came from UK trials COV001 and COV002, including a single-blind randomized controlled phase 2/3 trial of AZD1222 (ChAdOx1 nCoV-19) in healthy adults. For TCRbeta chain sequencing, PBMC samples from trial participants were taken at day 0 and at day 28 after the second dose. The CDR3 regions of human TCRbeta chains were subjected to immunosequencing. In the original analysis: Repertoire TCRs were matched against a reference library of SARS-CoV-2-specific TCRs generated with the MIRA antigen-specificity platform. Breadth was defined as the fraction of unique TCRs that were SARS-CoV-2-associated. Depth was defined as the fraction of total T cells that were SARS-CoV-2-associated. Each spike-specific TCR was assigned to its reactive spike region and to a CD4 or CD8 class using the MIRA data. Log10-transformed breadth and depth values were compared by one-way ANOVA with Sidak's multiple comparisons tests. TCRdb limited this immuneACCESS table to in-frame rearrangements with V and J called. A share of clones is missing; checked studies link under half to unresolved V genes, and the rest is unexplained. V and J calls and clone size are as listed in that table; D and trimming were resolved from the DNA. Counted in this sample were around 160,000 clones; around 90% of them appeared once. Jointly, the top ten make up under 1.2% of the sample.

The material sequenced was peripheral blood, taken 28 days after the second AZD1222 dose. This clonotype was sampled from an adult who received the AZD1222 COVID-19 vaccine.

The sequenced DNA: TGTGCCACCAGCATCATAGGAACAGGGACCCAAGAGACCCAGTACTTC. It encodes CATSIIGTGTQETQYF. The chain is made from TRBV15 and TRBJ2-5; perhaps TRBD1 is the D gene, with 6 bases matching. The CDR3, cysteine through phenylalanine, is 16 amino acids long. The kept DNA is CDR3 alone, 48 bases in frame from the first base. As encoded in the germline V gene (reference sequence), CDR1 is LNHNV while CDR2 is YYDKDF. V is reduced by 4 bases and J by 1 base, leaving a spacing of 16 bases between them.